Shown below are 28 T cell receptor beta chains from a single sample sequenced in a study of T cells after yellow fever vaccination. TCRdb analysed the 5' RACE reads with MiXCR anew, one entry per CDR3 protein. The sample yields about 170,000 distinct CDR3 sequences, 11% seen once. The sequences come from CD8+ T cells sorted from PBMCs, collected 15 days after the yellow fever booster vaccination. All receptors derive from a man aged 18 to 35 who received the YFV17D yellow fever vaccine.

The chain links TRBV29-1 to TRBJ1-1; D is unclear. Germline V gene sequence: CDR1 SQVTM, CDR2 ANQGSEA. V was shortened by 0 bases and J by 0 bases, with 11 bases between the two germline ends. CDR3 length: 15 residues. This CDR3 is CSVEDLQQLNTEAFF. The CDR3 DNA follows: TGCAGCGTTGAAGATCTTCAACAGCTGAACACTGAAGCTTTCTTT.

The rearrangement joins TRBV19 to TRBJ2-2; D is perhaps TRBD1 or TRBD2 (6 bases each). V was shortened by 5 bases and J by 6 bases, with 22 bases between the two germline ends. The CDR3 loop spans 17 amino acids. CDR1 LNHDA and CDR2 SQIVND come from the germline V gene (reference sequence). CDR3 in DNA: TGTGCCAGTAGTCCCCCGGCTAGGGGGTGGAGGGCCGGGGAGCTGTTTTTT. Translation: CASSPPARGWRAGELFF.

The CDR3 DNA follows: TGCAGCGTACCGGGACAGATGAACACTGAAGCTTTCTTT. This translates into CSVPGQMNTEAFF. This chain connects TRBV29-1 to TRBJ1-1; 7 nucleotides agree with TRBD1. J was trimmed by 0 bases and V by 6 bases; bases with no gene match: 4. This CDR3 region has 13 residues. Germline V gene sequence: CDR1 SQVTM, CDR2 ANQGSEA.

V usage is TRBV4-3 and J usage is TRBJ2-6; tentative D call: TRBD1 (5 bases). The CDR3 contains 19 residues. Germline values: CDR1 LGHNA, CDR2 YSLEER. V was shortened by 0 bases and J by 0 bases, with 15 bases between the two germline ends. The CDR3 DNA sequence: TGCGCCAGCAGCCAAGATCGGTACAGGACCTACTCTGGGGCCAACGTCCTGACTTTC. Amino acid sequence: CASSQDRYRTYSGANVLTF.

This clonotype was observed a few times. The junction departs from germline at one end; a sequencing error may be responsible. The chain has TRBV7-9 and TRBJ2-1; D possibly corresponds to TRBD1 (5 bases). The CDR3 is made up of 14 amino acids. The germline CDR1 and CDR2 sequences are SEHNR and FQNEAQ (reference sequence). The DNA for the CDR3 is TGTGCGAGGAGCCCAAGGGCAGGGAAGGGTGAGCAGTTGTTC. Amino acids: CARSPRAGKGEQLF. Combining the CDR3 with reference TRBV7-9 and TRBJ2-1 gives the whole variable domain DTGVSQNPRHKITKRGQNVTFRCDPISEHNRLYWYRQTLGQGPEFLTYFQNEAQLEKSRLLSDRFSAERPKGSFSTLEIQRTEQGDSAMYLCARSPRAGKGEQLFGPGTRLTVL.

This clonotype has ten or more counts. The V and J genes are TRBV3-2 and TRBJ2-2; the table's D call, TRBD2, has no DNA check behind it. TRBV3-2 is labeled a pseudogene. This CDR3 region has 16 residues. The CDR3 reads CASSQGTSDYTGELFF. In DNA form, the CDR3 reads TGTGCCAGCAGCCAAGGGACTAGCGACTACACCGGGGAGCTGTTTTTT.

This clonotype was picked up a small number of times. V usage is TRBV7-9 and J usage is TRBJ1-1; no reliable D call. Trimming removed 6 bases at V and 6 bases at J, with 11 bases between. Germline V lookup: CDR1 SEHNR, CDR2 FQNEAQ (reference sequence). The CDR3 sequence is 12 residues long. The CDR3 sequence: CASRQTGPEAFF. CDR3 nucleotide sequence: TGTGCCAGCAGGCAGACCGGCCCTGAAGCTTTCTTT.

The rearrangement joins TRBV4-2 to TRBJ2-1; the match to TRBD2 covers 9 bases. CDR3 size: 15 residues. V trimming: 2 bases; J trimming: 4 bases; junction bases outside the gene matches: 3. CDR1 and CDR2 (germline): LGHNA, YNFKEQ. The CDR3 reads CASSQSGGLYNEQFF. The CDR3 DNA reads TGTGCCAGCAGCCAAAGCGGGGGGTTATACAATGAGCAGTTCTTC.

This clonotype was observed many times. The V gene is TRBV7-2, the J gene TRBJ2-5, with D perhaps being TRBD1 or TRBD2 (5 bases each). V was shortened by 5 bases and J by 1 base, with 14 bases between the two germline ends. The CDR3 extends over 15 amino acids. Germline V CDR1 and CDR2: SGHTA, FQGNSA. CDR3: CASSPTGRFQETQYF. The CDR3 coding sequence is TGTGCCAGCAGCCCGACGGGACGTTTCCAAGAGACCCAGTACTTC.

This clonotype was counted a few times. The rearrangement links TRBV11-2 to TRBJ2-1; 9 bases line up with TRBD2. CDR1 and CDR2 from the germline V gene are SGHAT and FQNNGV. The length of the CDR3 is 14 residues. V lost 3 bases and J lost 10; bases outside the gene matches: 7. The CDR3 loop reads CASSFPSGAEEQFF. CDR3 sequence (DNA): TGTGCCAGCAGCTTCCCTAGCGGGGCGGAGGAGCAGTTCTTC.

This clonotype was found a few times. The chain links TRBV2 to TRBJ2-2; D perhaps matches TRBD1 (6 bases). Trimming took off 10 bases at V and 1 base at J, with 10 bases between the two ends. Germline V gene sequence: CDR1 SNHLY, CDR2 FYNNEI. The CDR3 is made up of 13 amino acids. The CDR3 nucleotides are TGTGCCAAGAACAGGGAGAACACCGGGGAGCTGTTTTTT. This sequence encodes CAKNRENTGELFF. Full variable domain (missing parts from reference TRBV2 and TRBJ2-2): EPEVTQTPSHQVTQMGQEVILRCVPISNHLYFYWYRQILGQKVEFLVSFYNNEISEKSEIFDDQFSVERPDGSNFTLKIRSTKLEDSAMYFCAKNRENTGELFFGEGSRLTVL.

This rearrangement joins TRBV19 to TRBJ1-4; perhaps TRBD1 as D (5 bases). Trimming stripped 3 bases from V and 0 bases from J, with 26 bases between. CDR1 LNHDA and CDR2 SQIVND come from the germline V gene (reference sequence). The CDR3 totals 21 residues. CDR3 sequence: CASSIHLFGTEVAATNEKLFF. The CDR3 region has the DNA TGTGCCAGTAGTATTCATCTATTTGGGACGGAGGTTGCCGCAACTAATGAAAAACTGTTTTTT.

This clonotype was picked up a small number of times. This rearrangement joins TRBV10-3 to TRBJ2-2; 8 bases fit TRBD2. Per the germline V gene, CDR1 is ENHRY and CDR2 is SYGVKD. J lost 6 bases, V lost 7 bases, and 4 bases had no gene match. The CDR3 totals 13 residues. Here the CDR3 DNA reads TGTGCCATCACTGTACTAGCGGCCGGGGAGCTGTTTTTT. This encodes CAITVLAAGELFF.

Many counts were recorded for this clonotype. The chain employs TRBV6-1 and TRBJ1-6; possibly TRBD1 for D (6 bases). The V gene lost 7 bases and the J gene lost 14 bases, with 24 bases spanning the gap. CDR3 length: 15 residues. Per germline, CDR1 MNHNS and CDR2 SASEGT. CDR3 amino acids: CASTGEGDGGRALHF. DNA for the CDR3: TGTGCCAGCACTGGAGAGGGGGACGGGGGTAGAGCCCTCCACTTT.

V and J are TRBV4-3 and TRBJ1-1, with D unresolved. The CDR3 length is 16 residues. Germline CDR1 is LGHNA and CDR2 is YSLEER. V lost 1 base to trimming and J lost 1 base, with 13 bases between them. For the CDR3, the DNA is TGCGCCAGCAGCCAAGCCTTTACCATGGCGAACACTGAAGCTTTCTTT. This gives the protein CASSQAFTMANTEAFF.

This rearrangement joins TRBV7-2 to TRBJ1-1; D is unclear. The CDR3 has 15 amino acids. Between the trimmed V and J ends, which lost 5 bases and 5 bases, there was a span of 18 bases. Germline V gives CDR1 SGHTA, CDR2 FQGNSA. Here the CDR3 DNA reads TGTGCCAGCAGCCCCCACTGGAGCGTGGGAACTGAAGCTTTCTTT. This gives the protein CASSPHWSVGTEAFF.

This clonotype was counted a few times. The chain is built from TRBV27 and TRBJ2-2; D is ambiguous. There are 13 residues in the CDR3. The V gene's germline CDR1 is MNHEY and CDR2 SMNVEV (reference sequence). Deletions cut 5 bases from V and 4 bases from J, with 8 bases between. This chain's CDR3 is CASSVPLTGELFF. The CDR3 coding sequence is TGTGCCAGCAGTGTCCCCCTCACCGGGGAGCTGTTTTTT.

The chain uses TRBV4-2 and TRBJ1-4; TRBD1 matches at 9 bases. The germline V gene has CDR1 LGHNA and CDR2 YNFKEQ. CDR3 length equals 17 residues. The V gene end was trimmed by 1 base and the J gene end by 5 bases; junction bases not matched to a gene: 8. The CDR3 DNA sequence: TGTGCCAGCAGCCAAGGGGGTCCCGGGACAGGGAATGAAAAACTGTTTTTT. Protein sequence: CASSQGGPGTGNEKLFF.

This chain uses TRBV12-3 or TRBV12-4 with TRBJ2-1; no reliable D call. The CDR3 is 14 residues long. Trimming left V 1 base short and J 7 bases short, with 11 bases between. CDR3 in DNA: TGTGCCAGCAGTTTAGGGCAGCATCGGAATGAGCAGTTCTTC. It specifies CASSLGQHRNEQFF.

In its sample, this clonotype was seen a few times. The CDR3 DNA reads as TGCGCCAGCAGGGTTTGGGGGGGCACTGAAGCTTTCTTT. Translation: CASRVWGGTEAFF. V usage is TRBV5-1 and J usage is TRBJ1-1; the D gene is possibly TRBD1 (5 bases). This CDR3 comprises 13 residues. From germline, CDR1 is SGHRS and CDR2 YFSETQ. V gave up 5 bases and J gave up 4 bases, with 12 bases separating them.

The CDR3 nucleotides read TGCAGCGTTGAAGGGGTACAGGGTGAAGCTTTCTTT. As protein: CSVEGVQGEAFF. The chain employs TRBV29-1 and TRBJ1-1; TRBD1 is a possible D gene (6 bases). Trimming removed 1 base at V and 7 bases at J, with 10 bases between. Germline V lookup: CDR1 SQVTM, CDR2 ANQGSEA. The CDR3 runs to 12 residues.

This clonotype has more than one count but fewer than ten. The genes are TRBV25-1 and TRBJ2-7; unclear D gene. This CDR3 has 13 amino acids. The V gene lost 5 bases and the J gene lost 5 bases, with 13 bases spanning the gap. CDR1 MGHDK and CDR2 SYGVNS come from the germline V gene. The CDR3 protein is CASSHIGSHEQYF. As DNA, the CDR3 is TGTGCCAGCAGTCATATTGGATCGCACGAGCAGTACTTC.

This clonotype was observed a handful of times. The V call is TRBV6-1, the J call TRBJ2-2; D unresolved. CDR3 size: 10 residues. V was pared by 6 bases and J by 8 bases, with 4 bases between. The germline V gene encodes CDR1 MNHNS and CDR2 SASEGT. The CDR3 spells CASRLGELFF. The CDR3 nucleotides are TGTGCCAGCAGGCTTGGGGAGCTGTTTTTT.

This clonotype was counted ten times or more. The DNA of the CDR3 is TGTGCCATCAGTGAGTCGGAAGGGTACAATCAGCCCCAGCATTTT. Translated: CAISESEGYNQPQHF. The chain has TRBV10-3 and TRBJ1-5; D uncertain. Trimming stripped 0 bases from V and 3 bases from J, with 9 bases between. Germline V CDR1 and CDR2: ENHRY, SYGVKD. The CDR3 runs 15 residues.

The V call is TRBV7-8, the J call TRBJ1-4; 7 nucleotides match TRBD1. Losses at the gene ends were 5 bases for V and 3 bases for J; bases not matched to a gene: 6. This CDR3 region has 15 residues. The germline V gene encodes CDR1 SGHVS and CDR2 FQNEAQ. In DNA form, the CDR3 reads TGTGCCAGCAGCCCCTCAGGGGGAGCTAATGAAAAACTGTTTTTT. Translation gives CASSPSGGANEKLFF.

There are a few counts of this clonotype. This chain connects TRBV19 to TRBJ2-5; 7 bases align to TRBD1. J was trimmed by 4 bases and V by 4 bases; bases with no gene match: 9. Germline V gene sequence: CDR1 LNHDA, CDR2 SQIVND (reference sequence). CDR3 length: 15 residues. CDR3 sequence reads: CASSRGQRLAETQYF. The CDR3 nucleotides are TGTGCCAGTAGTAGGGGACAGCGCCTCGCAGAGACCCAGTACTTC.

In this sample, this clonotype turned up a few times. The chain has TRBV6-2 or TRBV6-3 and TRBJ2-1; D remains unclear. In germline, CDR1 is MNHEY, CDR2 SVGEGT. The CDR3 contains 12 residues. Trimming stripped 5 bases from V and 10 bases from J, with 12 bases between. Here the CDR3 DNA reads TGTGCCAGCAGTATTAAAGTCGGGGAGCAGTTCTTC. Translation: CASSIKVGEQFF.

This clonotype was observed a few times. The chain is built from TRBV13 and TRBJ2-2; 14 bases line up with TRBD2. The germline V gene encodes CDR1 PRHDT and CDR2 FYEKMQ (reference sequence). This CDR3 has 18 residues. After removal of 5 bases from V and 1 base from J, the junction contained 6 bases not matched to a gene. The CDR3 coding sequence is TGTGCCAGCAGCCCTGGACTAGCGGGGGGCCAGAACACCGGGGAGCTGTTTTTT. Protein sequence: CASSPGLAGGQNTGELFF.